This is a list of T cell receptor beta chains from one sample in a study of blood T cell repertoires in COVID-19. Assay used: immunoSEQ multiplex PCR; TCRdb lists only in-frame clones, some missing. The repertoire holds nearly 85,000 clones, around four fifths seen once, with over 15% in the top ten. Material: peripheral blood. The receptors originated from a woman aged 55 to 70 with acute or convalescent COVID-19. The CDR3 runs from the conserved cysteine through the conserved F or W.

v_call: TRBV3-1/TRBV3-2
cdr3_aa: CASSQVRAGGLETQYF

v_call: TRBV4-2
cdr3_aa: CASSQDQYRGQGYEQYF

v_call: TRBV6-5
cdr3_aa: CASSIINSYNEQFF

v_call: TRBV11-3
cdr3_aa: CASSLTRTGASTEAFF

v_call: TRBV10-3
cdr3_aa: CAISPVDYEQYF

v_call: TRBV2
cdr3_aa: CASSENSGTGNTEAFF

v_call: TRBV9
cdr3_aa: CASSGGTLGNTEAFF

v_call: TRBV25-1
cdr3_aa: CASSQSVSEDYEQYF

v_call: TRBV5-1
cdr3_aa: CASSRPEEGSYEQYF

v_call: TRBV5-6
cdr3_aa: CASSSLGVLASHDEDTQYF

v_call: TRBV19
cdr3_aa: CASSMTGQGKNEQFF

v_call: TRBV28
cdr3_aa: CASTTTNEKLFF

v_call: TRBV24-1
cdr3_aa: CATSDSGGTGYEQYF

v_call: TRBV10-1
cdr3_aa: CASSPGFQQPQHF

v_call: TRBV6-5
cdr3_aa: CASSYKPSGPYNEQFF

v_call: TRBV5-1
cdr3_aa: CASSQTPRSGNTIYF

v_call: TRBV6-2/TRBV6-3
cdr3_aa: CASSYSTGGNEQFF

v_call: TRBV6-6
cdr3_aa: CASSGPGTSANEQFF

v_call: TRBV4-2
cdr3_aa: CASSQEVSGGRTFYNEQFF

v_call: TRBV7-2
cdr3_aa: CASSSGSPSSYGYTF

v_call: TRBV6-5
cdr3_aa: CASRAGAGRDQPQHF

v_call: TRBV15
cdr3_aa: CATSRVRTGGNQPQHF

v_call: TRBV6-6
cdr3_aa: CASSTGQGSGNTIYF

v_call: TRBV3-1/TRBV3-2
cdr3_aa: CASSQGTSNYGYTF

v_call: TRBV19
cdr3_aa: CASKGQGDGNTIYF

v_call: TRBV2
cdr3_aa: CASKRDGPRNTEAFF

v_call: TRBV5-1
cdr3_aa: CASSLVASGAEAFF

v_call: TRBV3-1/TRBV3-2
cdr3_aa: CASSQRRDIGANVLTF

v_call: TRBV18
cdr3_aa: CASSPPDTFGTEAFF

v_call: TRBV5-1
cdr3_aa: CASSLAWGPRETQYF

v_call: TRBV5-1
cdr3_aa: CASSLGQGLANEKLFF

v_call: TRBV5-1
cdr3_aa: CASSLEGQGLAEAFF

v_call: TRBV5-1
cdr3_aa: CASSGSLGGLTLNEQFF

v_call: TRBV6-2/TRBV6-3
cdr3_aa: CASSYYREYTGGNQPQHF

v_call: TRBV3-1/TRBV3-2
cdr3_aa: CASSQDAPGGPSWGEQYF

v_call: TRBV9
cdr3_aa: CASSRSDRGYEQYF

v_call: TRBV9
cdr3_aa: CASSTGDYYGYTF

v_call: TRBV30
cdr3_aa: CAWSVLNGETQYF

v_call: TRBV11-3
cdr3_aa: CASSSPPLAGNEQFF

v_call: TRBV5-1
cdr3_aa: CASRYGTSGDFSYEQYF

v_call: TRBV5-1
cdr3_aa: CASSFPLAGGSNEQFF

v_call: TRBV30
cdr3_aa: CAWSVAGDQPQHF

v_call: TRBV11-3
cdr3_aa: CASSSPQQTGRTEAFF

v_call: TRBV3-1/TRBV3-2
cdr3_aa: CASSPRRLAGAHNEQFF

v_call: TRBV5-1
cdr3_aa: CASSLEGRGNYEQYF

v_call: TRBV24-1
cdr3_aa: CATSDQDTPRGEQYF

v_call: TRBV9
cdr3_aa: CASSVGLDPDTQYF

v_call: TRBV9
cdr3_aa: CASSVQAGGDNEQFF

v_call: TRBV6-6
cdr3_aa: CASSYSIREPYTF

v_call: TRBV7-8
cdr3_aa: CASSLQGQGNQPQHF

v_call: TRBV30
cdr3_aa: CAWSVGGASTEAFF